A selection of T cell receptor beta chains follows, all from one sample in a study of identical twins. TCRdb re-called the 5' RACE reads through MiXCR, storing one row per CDR3 protein. The table has under 350,000 distinct CDR3 sequences, less than 9.5% seen once. These sequences were also reported in another study, on yellow fever vaccine responses in identical twins.

Material for sequencing was CD8+ T cells sorted from blood. Every receptor here comes from a woman under 30 in good health. The CDR3 runs from the conserved cysteine through the conserved F or W. The D gene is left open where the match is weak. Part of the rows lack a size; the others show once, few, many or a class for expanded clones.

>few|TRBJ1-4|.|TRBV7-6|13
TGTGCCAGCAGCTCGGGTGTTTATGAAAAACTGTTTTTT
CASSSGVYEKLFF
>.|TRBJ2-1|.|TRBV29-1|16
TGCAGCGTTGAGGCCGCCGAGGGGAGCTCCTACAATGAGCAGTTCTTC
CSVEAAEGSSYNEQFF
>many|TRBJ2-1|.|TRBV5-6|16
TGTGCCAGCAGCTTTGGATCGGGGTCCTCCTACAATGAGCAGTTCTTC
CASSFGSGSSYNEQFF
>many|TRBJ1-1|.|TRBV20-1|14
TGCAGTGCTAGAGTGGGGGGCTCGTTCACTGAAGCTTTCTTT
CSARVGGSFTEAFF
>.|TRBJ2-3|.|TRBV7-9|15
TGTGCCAGCAGCTTAGGGACGGGACTCACAGATACGCAGTATTTT
CASSLGTGLTDTQYF
>few|TRBJ1-2|.|TRBV7-9|11
TGTGCCAGCAGCTCAACCTATGGCTACACCTTC
CASSSTYGYTF
>.|TRBJ1-5|.|TRBV23-1|12
TGCGCCAGCAGTCAACCGGCTCCGCCCCAGCATTTT
CASSQPAPPQHF
>many|TRBJ2-1|.|TRBV15|16
TGTGCCACCAGCAGAGACCCAGGGGCTGACTACAATGAGCAGTTCTTC
CATSRDPGADYNEQFF
>few|TRBJ2-5|.|TRBV6-1|13
TGTGCCAGCAGGGCGACTAGTCAAGAGACCCAGTACTTC
CASRATSQETQYF
>.|TRBJ2-3|TRBD2|TRBV29-1|15
TGCAGCGTCCACGGAGGGACTACGAACACAGATACGCAGTATTTT
CSVHGGTTNTDTQYF
>.|TRBJ2-7|.|TRBV4-3|14
TGCGCCAGCAGCCAAGATCGATACTCCTACGAGCAGTACTTC
CASSQDRYSYEQYF
>.|TRBJ2-1|.|TRBV12-3/TRBV12-4|17
TGTGCCAGCAGTTTAGTGGCGGAGTCCGCCCCCCCCAATGAGCAGTTCTTC
CASSLVAESAPPNEQFF
>many|TRBJ2-1|TRBD2|TRBV4-3|17
TGCGCCAGCAGCCAAGACGAGCGGGAGGACCCCCACAATGAGCAGTTCTTC
CASSQDEREDPHNEQFF
>few|TRBJ2-3|TRBD2|TRBV20-1|16
TGCAGTGCTAGACGAGTGGGGCTAGCGGACACAGATACGCAGTATTTT
CSARRVGLADTDTQYF
>few|TRBJ2-7|TRBD1|TRBV7-8|14
TGTGCCAGCAGCACCCGGGACAGGGCCCTCGAGCAGTACTTC
CASSTRDRALEQYF
>.|TRBJ2-7|.|TRBV25-1|14
TGTGCCAGCAGTGATTTCGGAAAAACCTACGAGCAGTACTTC
CASSDFGKTYEQYF
>few|TRBJ2-3|.|TRBV11-2|19
TGTGCCAGCAGCTTAGAAGGCAGGACTTACGACTTTTCCACAGATACGCAGTATTTT
CASSLEGRTYDFSTDTQYF
>.|TRBJ2-3|TRBD1|TRBV7-9|13
TGTGCCAGCAGGACAGGGTACACAGATACGCAGTATTTT
CASRTGYTDTQYF
>many|TRBJ1-6|TRBD1|TRBV28|15
TGTGCCAGCAGCCCCGCTCTACAGGGGAATTCACCCCTCCACTTT
CASSPALQGNSPLHF
>.|TRBJ2-1|TRBD2|TRBV4-3|17
TGCGCCAGCAGCCAAGATAGATCTAGCGGAATCTACAATGAGCAGTTCTTC
CASSQDRSSGIYNEQFF
>many|TRBJ1-5|.|TRBV15|14
TGTGCCACCAGCTTACGACAGGTCAATCAGCCCCAGCATTTT
CATSLRQVNQPQHF
>few|TRBJ1-1|.|TRBV25-1|13
TGTGCCACCTCTTCCGGGACACTATCTGAAGCTTTCTTT
CATSSGTLSEAFF
>many|TRBJ2-1|TRBD1|TRBV27|17
TGTGCCAGCAGTCACCTTGCCGGGACAGGGGGAGACAATGAGCAGTTCTTC
CASSHLAGTGGDNEQFF
>.|TRBJ2-5|TRBD2|TRBV15|20
TGTGCCACCAGCGGGTGGGGGCCTAGCGGGCCAGACCTTAGGGCAGAGACCCAGTACTTC
CATSGWGPSGPDLRAETQYF
>many|TRBJ2-1|TRBD1|TRBV9|16
TGTGCCAGCAGCGTCGACAGGGAGAATTCCTACAATGAGCAGTTCTTC
CASSVDRENSYNEQFF
>many|TRBJ2-2|.|TRBV20-1|15
TGCAGTGCTAGAGGAGCGGGCATGAACACCGGGGAGCTGTTTTTT
CSARGAGMNTGELFF
>few|TRBJ2-7|.|TRBV11-2|16
TGTGCCAGCAGCTTACCTACAGGGTCTGCGGCCTACGAGCAGTACTTC
CASSLPTGSAAYEQYF
>few|TRBJ2-5|.|TRBV4-3|13
TGCGCCAGCAGCCAAGATCCGGACGAGACCCAGTACTTC
CASSQDPDETQYF
>many|TRBJ1-1|.|TRBV29-1|14
TGCAGCGTTGATTCTGGGGTAGGGCGCACTGAAGCTTTCTTT
CSVDSGVGRTEAFF
>.|TRBJ2-7|.|TRBV9|13
TGTGCCAGCAGCGTAGCGAGCTCCTCCGAGCAGTACTTC
CASSVASSSEQYF
>.|TRBJ1-1|.|TRBV11-2|14
TGTGCCAGCAGCTTAGTTGAGGGGTTTTCGGAAGCTTTCTTT
CASSLVEGFSEAFF
>.|TRBJ1-1|TRBD1|TRBV28|14
TGTGCCAGCAGTGGGACAGGGATGAGGACTGAAGCTTTCTTT
CASSGTGMRTEAFF
>few|TRBJ2-7|.|TRBV4-1|15
TGCGCCAGCAGCCAAGGGGCACCGCCCTCCTACGAGCAGTACTTC
CASSQGAPPSYEQYF
>many|TRBJ2-3|TRBD2|TRBV20-1|17
TGCAGTGCTGGGGGGGCTAGCGGGGGACCGATCACAGATACGCAGTATTTT
CSAGGASGGPITDTQYF
>many|TRBJ1-2|TRBD1|TRBV12-3/TRBV12-4|13
TGTGCCAGCAGTTTCGGGGGACAGGCAAGCTACACCTTC
CASSFGGQASYTF
>many|TRBJ2-2|.|TRBV3-1|16
TGTGCCAGCAGCCAAGCAGGTGGAGCGAACACCGGGGAGCTGTTTTTT
CASSQAGGANTGELFF
>.|TRBJ2-7|.|TRBV29-1|12
TGCAGCGTTGCGCAATATACCTACGAGCAGTACTTC
CSVAQYTYEQYF
>few|TRBJ2-2|.|TRBV15|14
TGTGCCACCAGCAGGATCGGGGGCGCCGGGGAGCTGTTTTTT
CATSRIGGAGELFF
>many|TRBJ2-2|TRBD1|TRBV2|15
TGTGCCAGCAGTGAAGGACAGGGGAGTACCGGGGAGCTGTTTTTT
CASSEGQGSTGELFF
>.|TRBJ2-3|.|TRBV7-6|15
TGTGCCAGCAGCTTAAGGGGAGGTGGCACAGATACGCAGTATTTT
CASSLRGGGTDTQYF
>few|TRBJ2-2|TRBD2|TRBV6-2/TRBV6-3|16
TGTGCCAGCAGTTCTGTGGCTAGCGGGAGAACCGGGGAGCTGTTTTTT
CASSSVASGRTGELFF
>.|TRBJ2-3|.|TRBV20-1|11
TGCAGTGCCGTACGCACAGATACGCAGTATTTT
CSAVRTDTQYF
>.|TRBJ2-3|TRBD2|TRBV20-1|18
TGCAGCTTTTGGGGACTAGCGGGGGGGCGGGTCGGCACAGATACGCAGTATTTT
CSFWGLAGGRVGTDTQYF
>.|TRBJ2-4|TRBD2|TRBV11-2|14
TGTGCCAGCAGCCCAAGCGGGAGGGTAAACATTCAGTACTTC
CASSPSGRVNIQYF
>few|TRBJ2-7|.|TRBV4-3|14
TGCGCCAGCAGCCAAGATCAAGGTACCTACGAGCAGTACTTC
CASSQDQGTYEQYF
>many|TRBJ1-1|TRBD1|TRBV20-1|13
TGCAGTGCAACCGGGACAGGTTTCGCTGAAGCTTTCTTT
CSATGTGFAEAFF
>few|TRBJ1-2|.|TRBV4-3|14
TGCGCCAGCAGCCAAGACCCGGGTAGCTACGGCTACACCTTC
CASSQDPGSYGYTF
>many|TRBJ2-1|.|TRBV2|16
TGTGCCAGCAGTTACCTAGGGGGGCCACCTAGCAATGAGCAGTTCTTC
CASSYLGGPPSNEQFF
>many|TRBJ2-5|TRBD1|TRBV4-3|13
TGCGCCAGCAGCCAGGGACAGGGAGAGACCCAGTACTTC
CASSQGQGETQYF
>many|TRBJ2-5|.|TRBV7-9|13
TGTGCCAGCAGCTTAGAGCCAGGGGAGACCCAGTACTTC
CASSLEPGETQYF